The table lists the clone carrying this T cell receptor (beta chain) with a few counts. The entry originates in a study of CD8+CD57+ T cells in acquired aplastic anemia. Study in general: Sequencing produced an average of around 10 million reads per healthy donor for CD4+ cells.

V was clipped by 2 bases and J by 7 bases, with 15 bases between them. CDR3 length: 16 residues. The V gene's germline CDR1 is KGHSH and CDR2 LQKENI. Genomic DNA templated the TCR beta VDJ and CDR3 profiling. TCRdb redid the calling of the reads with MiXCR, one entry per CDR3 protein. The table records 200,000 to 250,000 distinct CDR3 sequences, 30% to 40% of them present only once. The chain carries TRBV18 and TRBJ1-6, with D possibly matching TRBD1 (6 bases). Sequencing input: sorted CD4+, CD8+, or CD8+CD57+ T cells (not recorded which) from PBMCs. This receptor was obtained from a human donor in good health, serving as a control. The CDR3 DNA reads TGTGCCAGCTCACCATGGGGGCAGGGAGGAAATTCACCCCTCCACTTT. It yields the protein CASSPWGQGGNSPLHF.